The clone carrying this T cell receptor beta chain turned up a few times. What it binds is not known. Molecular barcoding with unique molecular identifiers was used for the TCRbeta library. In TCRdb, the PCR reads were re-called with MiXCR into one record per CDR3 protein. The table has 250,000 to 400,000 distinct CDR3 sequences, over 20% seen once; the top ten hold over 9.5%. The data originate from a study of T-cell reconstitution after alpha-beta-depleted transplantation in children. Study-wide findings and caveats: From newly produced T cells came most of the T-cell counts and diversity one year after transplant. The high TCRbeta diversity at day 60 in some patients came from surviving recipient T cells and thymic progenitors. Reported findings indicate that, about two months after transplant, alpha-beta T cells came from several hundred expanded clones, which were derived from non-depleted graft cells.

There are 14 residues in the CDR3. The ends were cut back, 6 bases at V and 7 bases at J, with 19 bases in the middle. Germline V gene data show CDR1 as DFQATT and CDR2 as SNEGSKA (reference sequence). The TCR was taken from a male patient younger than 18 who had a stem cell transplant for acute lymphoblastic leukemia, so the T cells may come from the graft donor. The rearrangement links TRBV20-1 to TRBJ2-1; TRBD1 is a possible D gene (5 bases). This sample comprised PBMCs, mostly from graft donor cells, obtained 180 days after TCRalphabeta/CD19-depleted stem cell transplant. Here the CDR3 DNA reads TGCAGTGCACCTTGGTGGGGCAAAAGGAATGAGCAGTTCTTC. It yields the protein CSAPWWGKRNEQFF.